These 17 T cell receptor beta chains originate from one sample sequenced in a study of cytotoxic CD8 clonotypes in ibrutinib-treated CLL. The method was immunoSEQ multiplex PCR; TCRdb's version includes in-frame clones alone and lacks a portion of them. The sample has hundreds of thousands of clones; more than 70% are singletons. The sample was PBMCs, taken after 12 months of ibrutinib treatment. The source is a human donor with chronic lymphocytic leukemia.

The chain joins TRBV4-1 to TRBJ2-2; no clear D gene. V was clipped by 4 bases and J by 1 base, with 16 bases between them. From germline, CDR1 is MGHRA and CDR2 YSYEKL. The CDR3 runs to 17 residues. This CDR3 reads CASSLERTVLNTGELFF. The CDR3 bases are TGCGCCAGCAGCCTAGAAAGGACGGTCCTGAACACCGGGGAGCTGTTTTTT.

This CDR3 reads CASRATGPTQYF. The CDR3 DNA sequence: TGTGCCAGCAGGGCCACCGGGCCTACGCAGTATTTT. The chain is built from TRBV25-1 and TRBJ2-3; D is unresolved. Trimming pared 6 bases from V and 8 bases from J, leaving 12 bases between. The length of the CDR3 is 12 residues. The V gene's germline CDR1 is MGHDK and CDR2 SYGVNS.

This sequence joins TRBV5-1 and TRBJ1-2; TRBD1 aligns across 9 bases. This CDR3 comprises 15 residues. Unmatched junction bases numbered 4, after V lost 0 bases and J lost 4 bases. Germline V gene lookup returns CDR1 SGHRS and CDR2 YFSETQ. CDR3 nucleotides: TGCGCCAGCAGCTTGGGGGACAGGGCTGGCTATGGCTACACCTTC. This sequence encodes CASSLGDRAGYGYTF.

This clone was found a few times. The rearrangement uses TRBV30 and TRBJ2-7; 7 positions match TRBD2. The CDR3 is made up of 14 amino acids. The V segment lost 2 bases and the J segment 0 bases; nucleotides outside the gene matches: 4. The germline CDR1 and CDR2 sequences are GTSNPN and SVGIG (reference sequence). In DNA form, the CDR3 reads TGTGCCTGGAGTTTGGGGGGGGACTCCTACGAGCAGTACTTC. It specifies CAWSLGGDSYEQYF.

The V gene is TRBV5-4, the J gene TRBJ2-7; D remains unclear. Trimming left V 6 bases short and J 2 bases short, with 15 bases between. The CDR3 totals 14 residues. Germline V lookup: CDR1 SGHNT, CDR2 YYREEE (reference sequence). The chain's CDR3 is CASKSDTSAYEQYF. The CDR3 DNA sequence: TGTGCCAGCAAATCCGACACCTCGGCCTACGAGCAGTACTTC.

This clone was seen a handful of times. The chain employs TRBV10-3 and TRBJ1-2, with 8 bases matching TRBD1. Germline CDR1 is ENHRY and CDR2 is SYGVKD. V shed 10 bases, J shed 5 bases, and the junction held 9 bases outside the gene matches. This CDR3 comprises 13 residues. The CDR3 is CASGTGEMYGYTF. The CDR3, as DNA: TGTGCCAGTGGGACAGGCGAGATGTATGGCTACACCTTC.

The rearrangement links TRBV21-1 to TRBJ1-2. TRBV21-1 is a recognized pseudogene. The CDR3 loop spans 15 amino acids. CDR3 residues: CASSKQTISNYGYTF. CDR3 bases: TGTGCCAGCAGCAAACAGACCATATCAAACTATGGCTACACCTTC.

The V gene is TRBV1, the J gene TRBJ2-1. TRBV1 is reported as a pseudogene. This CDR3 is 13 amino acids long. The CDR3 nucleotides read TGCACCAGCAGCCCCCCCGGAAGGGATGAGCAGTTCTTC. This translates into CTSSPPGRDEQFF.

This sequence joins TRBV27 and TRBJ2-7, with a possible D match to TRBD2 (5 bases). The V gene lost 0 bases and the J gene lost 4 bases, with 16 bases spanning the gap. This CDR3 spans 16 amino acids. Germline CDR1 is MNHEY and CDR2 is SMNVEV (reference sequence). This CDR3 is CASSLSGKGVGYEQYF. The CDR3 nucleotides are TGTGCCAGCAGTTTATCCGGGAAAGGAGTCGGGTACGAGCAGTACTTC.

As to this clone: A read error may produce the germline difference seen at one junction end. The chain links TRBV19 to TRBJ2-2; tentative D call: TRBD1 (6 bases). Germline CDR1 LNHDA, CDR2 SQIVND (reference sequence). CDR3 size: 17 residues. CDR3 amino acids: CASRIVGRGTNTGELFF. Here the CDR3 DNA reads TGTGCCAGTAGAATAGTCGGAAGGGGGACGAACACCGGGGAGCTGTTTTTT. The full variable domain, its missing parts supplied by reference TRBV19 and TRBJ2-2, is DGGITQSPKYLFRKEGQNVTLSCEQNLNHDAMYWYRQDPGQGLRLIYYSQIVNDFQKGDIAEGYSVSREKKESFPLTVTSAQKNPTAFYLCASRIVGRGTNTGELFFGEGSRLTVL.

The chain links TRBV7-2 to TRBJ2-7; D gene unclear. Trimming took 2 bases from V and 6 from J, leaving 8 bases between them. The CDR3 runs to 12 residues. In germline, CDR1 is SGHTA, CDR2 FQGNSA. CDR3 amino acids: CASSLWPPEQYF. In DNA form, the CDR3 reads TGTGCCAGCAGCTTATGGCCGCCCGAGCAGTACTTC. Using reference TRBV7-2 and TRBJ2-7 for the parts outside the CDR3, the full variable domain is GAGVSQSPSNKVTEKGKDVELRCDPISGHTALYWYRQSLGQGLEFLIYFQGNSAPDKSGLPSDRFSAERTGGSVSTLTIQRTQQEDSAVYLCASSLWPPEQYFGPGTRLTVT.

This chain links TRBV10-3 with TRBJ1-5; 7 bases align to TRBD1. J gave up 4 bases and V 5 bases, and 5 bases lay outside the gene matches. There are 14 residues in the CDR3. Looked up from germline, CDR1 is ENHRY and CDR2 is SYGVKD. CDR3 sequence reads: CAISSTGVNQPQHF. The CDR3 nucleotides are TGTGCCATCAGTTCAACAGGGGTTAATCAGCCCCAGCATTTT.

The J gene is TRBJ2-7, the V gene TRBV9; D might be TRBD2 (5 bases). V dropped 3 bases and J dropped 3 bases, with 16 bases sitting between them. CDR3 length: 15 amino acids. Germline values: CDR1 SGDLS, CDR2 YYNGEE. CDR3 loop: CASSGRDGIHYEQYF. The CDR3, as DNA: TGTGCCAGCAGCGGCCGTGACGGGATCCACTACGAGCAGTACTTC.

This clone has a single count. The V call is TRBV15, the J call TRBJ2-1, with 8 bases lining up with TRBD2. The CDR3 sequence is 15 residues long. V lost 0 bases to trimming and J lost 4 bases; unmatched junction nucleotides: 2. Per germline, CDR1 LNHNV and CDR2 YYDKDF (reference sequence). CDR3 DNA sequence: TGTGCCACCAGCAGAGAGAGCGGGAGTTACAATGAGCAGTTCTTC. The encoded protein is CATSRESGSYNEQFF.

This clone has a handful of counts. The gene calls are TRBV18 and TRBJ2-7, with D unclear. V lost 2 bases and J 6 bases, leaving 8 bases between the germline ends. The CDR3 length is 12 residues. CDR1 is KGHSH and CDR2 is LQKENI in the germline V gene. The CDR3 protein is CASSPGVREQYF. The CDR3 coding sequence is TGTGCCAGCTCACCAGGGGTCCGCGAGCAGTACTTC.

The chain's CDR3 is CAISDNQAARDEQFF. The CDR3 nucleotides are TGTGCCATCAGTGATAACCAGGCCGCGCGGGATGAGCAGTTCTTC. The chain combines TRBV10-3 with TRBJ2-1; TRBD2 is a possible D gene (5 bases). There are 15 residues in the CDR3. Trimming cost V 3 bases and J 8 bases, with 17 bases left between them. In germline, CDR1 is ENHRY, CDR2 SYGVKD.

The genes are TRBV18 and TRBJ2-5, with D possibly being TRBD1 or TRBD2 (5 bases each). This CDR3 comprises 13 residues. The V gene's germline CDR1 is KGHSH and CDR2 LQKENI. V gave up 5 bases and J gave up 1 base, with 8 bases separating them. The CDR3 region has the DNA TGTGCCAGCTCAGGGGGATTCCAAGAGACCCAGTACTTC. This gives the protein CASSGGFQETQYF. The entire variable domain, with the rest obtained from reference TRBV18 and TRBJ2-5, is as follows: NAGVMQNPRHLVRRRGQEARLRCSPMKGHSHVYWYRQLPEEGLKFMVYLQKENIIDESGMPKERFSAEFPKEGPSILRIQQVVRGDSAAYFCASSGGFQETQYFGPGTRLLVL.